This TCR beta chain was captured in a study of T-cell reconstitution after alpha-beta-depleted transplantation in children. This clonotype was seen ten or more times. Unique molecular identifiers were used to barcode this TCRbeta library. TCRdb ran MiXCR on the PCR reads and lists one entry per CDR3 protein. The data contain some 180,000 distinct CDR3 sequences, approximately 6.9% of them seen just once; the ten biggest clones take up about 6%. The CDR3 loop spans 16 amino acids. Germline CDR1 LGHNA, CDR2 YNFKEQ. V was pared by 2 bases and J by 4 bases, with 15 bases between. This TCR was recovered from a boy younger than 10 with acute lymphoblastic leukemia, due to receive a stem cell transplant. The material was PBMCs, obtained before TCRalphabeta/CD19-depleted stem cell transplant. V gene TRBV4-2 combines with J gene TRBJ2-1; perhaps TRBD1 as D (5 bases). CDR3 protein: CASSQIPRVEYNEQFF. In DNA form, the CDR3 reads TGTGCCAGCAGCCAAATCCCCAGGGTAGAATACAATGAGCAGTTCTTC.